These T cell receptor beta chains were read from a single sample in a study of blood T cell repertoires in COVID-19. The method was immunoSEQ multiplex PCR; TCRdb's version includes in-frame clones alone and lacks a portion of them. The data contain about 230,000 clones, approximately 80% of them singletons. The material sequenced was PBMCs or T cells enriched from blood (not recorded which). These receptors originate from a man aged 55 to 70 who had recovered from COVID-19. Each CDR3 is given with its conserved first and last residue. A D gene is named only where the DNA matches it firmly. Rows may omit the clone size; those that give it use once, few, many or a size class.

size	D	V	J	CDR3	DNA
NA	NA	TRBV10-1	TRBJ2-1	CASSGQYNEQFF	TGCGCCAGCAGTGGACAGTACAATGAGCAGTTCTTC
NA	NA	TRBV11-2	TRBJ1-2	CASSPRRGTDGYTF	TGTGCCAGCAGCCCCCGGCGCGGCACGGATGGCTACACCTTC
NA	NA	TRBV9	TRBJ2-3	CASSPSEGAFSTDTQYF	TGTGCCAGCAGCCCTAGCGAAGGGGCCTTCAGCACAGATACGCAGTATTTT
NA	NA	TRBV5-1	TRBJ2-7	CASSVSSGITSYEQYF	TGCGCCAGCAGCGTGTCCTCCGGGATAACATCCTACGAGCAGTACTTC
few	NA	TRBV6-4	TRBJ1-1	CASSSRQNTEAFF	TGTGCCAGCAGTTCCAGACAGAACACTGAAGCTTTCTTT
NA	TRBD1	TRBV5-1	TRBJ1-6	CASRTGTGDNSPLHF	TGCGCCAGCAGAACCGGGACAGGGGATAATTCACCCCTCCACTTT
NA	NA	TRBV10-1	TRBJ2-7	CASSAQGSLDYEQYF	TGCGCCAGCAGTGCCCAGGGGAGTTTGGACTACGAGCAGTACTTC
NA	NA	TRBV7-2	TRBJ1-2	CASSLAIPDRSSYGYTF	TGTGCCAGCAGCTTAGCAATTCCAGACAGGTCCTCCTATGGCTACACCTTT
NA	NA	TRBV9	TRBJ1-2	CASSVDGQTYGYTF	TGTGCCAGCAGCGTAGATGGACAGACCTATGGCTACACCTTC
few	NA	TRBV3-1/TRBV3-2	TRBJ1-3	CASSQSQTAYSGNTIYF	TGTGCCAGCAGCCAATCGCAGACAGCTTACTCTGGAAACACCATATATTTT
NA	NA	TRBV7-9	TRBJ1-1	CASSLGQGFTEAFF	TGTGCCAGCAGCTTAGGGCAGGGATTTACTGAAGCTTTCTTT
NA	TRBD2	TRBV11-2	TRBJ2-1	CASSSKRLAGRDEQFF	TGTGCCAGCAGCTCCAAGAGGCTAGCGGGGAGGGATGAGCAGTTCTTC
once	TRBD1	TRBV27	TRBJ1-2	CASSLGQGIYGYTF	TGTGCCAGCAGTTTAGGACAGGGTATCTATGGCTACACCTTC
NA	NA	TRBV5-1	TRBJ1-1	CASSLEGAGVAFF	TGCGCCAGCAGCTTGGAAGGGGCAGGGGTCGCTTTCTTT
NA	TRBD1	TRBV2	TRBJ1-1	CASSVPGGVRDTEAFF	TGTGCCAGCAGTGTGCCAGGGGGAGTGAGGGACACTGAAGCTTTCTTT
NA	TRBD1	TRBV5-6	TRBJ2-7	CASSGRDRGGEQYF	TGTGCCAGCAGCGGACGGGACAGGGGGGGCGAGCAGTACTTC
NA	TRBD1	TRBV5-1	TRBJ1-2	CASSLKTGDYGYTF	TGCGCCAGCAGCTTGAAAACAGGGGACTATGGCTACACCTTC
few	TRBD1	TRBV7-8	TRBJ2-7	CASSAGQGSYEQYF	TGTGCCAGCAGCGCCGGACAGGGTTCCTACGAGCAGTACTTC
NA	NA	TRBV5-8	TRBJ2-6	CASSLIAGVPGANVLTF	TGTGCCAGCAGCTTGATCGCAGGGGTCCCCGGGGCCAACGTCCTGACTTTC
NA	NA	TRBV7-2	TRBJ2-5	CASSLPQLETQYF	TGTGCCAGCAGCTTGCCCCAGTTGGAGACCCAGTACTTC
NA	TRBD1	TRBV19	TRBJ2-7	CASSYEGQADEQYF	TGTGCCAGTAGTTACGAAGGACAGGCGGACGAGCAGTACTTC
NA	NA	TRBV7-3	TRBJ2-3	CASSLEGEVGTDTQYF	TGTGCCAGCAGCTTAGAGGGCGAGGTTGGCACAGATACGCAGTATTTT
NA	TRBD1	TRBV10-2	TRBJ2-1	CASSEWQGANEQFF	TGCGCCAGCAGTGAGTGGCAGGGGGCCAATGAGCAGTTCTTC
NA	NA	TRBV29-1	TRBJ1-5	CSVGQGGQPQHF	TGCAGCGTTGGGCAGGGCGGTCAGCCCCAGCATTTT
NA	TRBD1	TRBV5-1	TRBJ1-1	CASSRTGDMNTEAFF	TGCGCCAGCAGCAGGACAGGGGACATGAACACTGAAGCTTTCTTT
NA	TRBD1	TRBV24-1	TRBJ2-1	CATSDFRMDRGVNEQFF	TGTGCCACCAGTGATTTCCGTATGGACAGGGGGGTCAATGAGCAGTTCTTC